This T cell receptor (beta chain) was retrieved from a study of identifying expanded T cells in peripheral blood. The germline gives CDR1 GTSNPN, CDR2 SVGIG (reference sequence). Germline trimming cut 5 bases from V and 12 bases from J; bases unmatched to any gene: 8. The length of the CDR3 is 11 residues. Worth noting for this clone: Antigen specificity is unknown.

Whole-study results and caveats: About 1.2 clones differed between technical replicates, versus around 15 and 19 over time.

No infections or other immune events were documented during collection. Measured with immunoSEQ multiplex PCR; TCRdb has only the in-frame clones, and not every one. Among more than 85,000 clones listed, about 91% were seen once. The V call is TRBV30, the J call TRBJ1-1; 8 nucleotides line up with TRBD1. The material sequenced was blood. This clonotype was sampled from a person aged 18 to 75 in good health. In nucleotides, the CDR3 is TGTGCCTGGTTGACGGACAGGGTCTCTTTCTTT. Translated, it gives CAWLTDRVSFF. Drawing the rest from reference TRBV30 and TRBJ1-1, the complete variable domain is SQTIHQWPATLVQPVGSPLSLECTVEGTSNPNLYWYRQAAGRGLQLLFYSVGIGQISSEVPQNLSASRPQDRQFILSSKKLLLSDSGFYLCAWLTDRVSFFGQGTRLTVV.